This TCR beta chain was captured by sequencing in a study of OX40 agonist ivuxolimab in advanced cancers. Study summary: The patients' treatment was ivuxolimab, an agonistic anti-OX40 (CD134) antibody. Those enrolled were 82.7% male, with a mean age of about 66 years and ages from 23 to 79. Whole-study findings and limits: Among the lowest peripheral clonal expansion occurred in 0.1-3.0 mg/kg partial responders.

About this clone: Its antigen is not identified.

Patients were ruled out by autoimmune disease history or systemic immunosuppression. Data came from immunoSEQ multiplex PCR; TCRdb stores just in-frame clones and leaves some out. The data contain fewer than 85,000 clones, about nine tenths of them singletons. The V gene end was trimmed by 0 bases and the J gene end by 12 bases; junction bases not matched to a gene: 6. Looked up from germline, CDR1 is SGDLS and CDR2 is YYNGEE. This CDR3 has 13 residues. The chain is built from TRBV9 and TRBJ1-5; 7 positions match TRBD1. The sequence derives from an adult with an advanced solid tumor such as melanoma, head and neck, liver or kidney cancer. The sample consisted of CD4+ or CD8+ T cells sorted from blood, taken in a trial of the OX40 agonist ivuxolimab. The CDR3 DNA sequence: TGTGCCAGCAGCGTAGCTGCAGGGGGGGTCCAGCATTTT. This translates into CASSVAAGGVQHF.